The next 29 T cell receptor beta chains were all read from a single sample in a study of cytotoxic CD8 clonotypes in ibrutinib-treated CLL. This table comes from immunoSEQ multiplex PCR, and its TCRdb copy is limited to in-frame clones, with some not included. Altogether 55,000 to 80,000 clones are present, 90% being singletons, with the ten largest covering 3% to 3.5%. This specimen consisted of PBMCs, obtained after 12 months of ibrutinib treatment. These receptors were collected from a human donor with chronic lymphocytic leukemia.

CDR3 in DNA: TGTGCCAGCAGCTTCAACCAACGAGGGGGCAGTAAAGCTTTCTTT. Protein: CASSFNQRGGSKAFF. The chain links TRBV11-2 to TRBJ1-1, with 7 bases identical to TRBD1. Unmatched junction bases numbered 13, after V lost 3 bases and J lost 9 bases. CDR3 length: 15 amino acids. Germline V gives CDR1 SGHAT, CDR2 FQNNGV. Looking up the rest from reference TRBV11-2 and TRBJ1-1 gives the full variable domain: EAGVAQSPRYKIIEKRQSVAFWCNPISGHATLYWYQQILGQGPKLLIQFQNNGVVDDSQLPKDRFSAERLKGVDSTLKIQPAKLEDSAVYLCASSFNQRGGSKAFFGQGTRLTVV.

The rearrangement links TRBV13 to TRBJ2-3; 7 nucleotides match TRBD1. The V gene's germline CDR1 is PRHDT and CDR2 FYEKMQ (reference sequence). V was pared by 5 bases and J by 1 base, with 18 bases of the junction left unmatched. The CDR3 is 19 amino acids. CDR3 protein: CASSRQQYTGVEGTDTQYF. The DNA of the CDR3 is TGTGCCAGCAGCAGACAGCAGTACACAGGGGTTGAAGGCACAGATACGCAGTATTTT.

This clone occurred a few times. The chain links TRBV25-1 to TRBJ1-1, with D possibly being TRBD1 (6 bases). CDR1 and CDR2 (germline): MGHDK, SYGVNS. The CDR3 has 13 residues. V lost 6 bases to trimming and J lost 5 bases, with 13 bases between them. Here the CDR3 reads CASRKTGDTEAFF. In DNA, the CDR3 is TGTGCCAGCAGAAAGACAGGTGATACTGAAGCTTTCTTT.

CDR3 in amino acids: CASSLGSPVVSHEQYF. The CDR3 DNA is TGTGCCAGCAGCTTAGGTAGTCCAGTAGTGTCCCACGAGCAGTACTTC. This chain joins TRBV7-9 and TRBJ2-7, with D hard to call. Germline CDR1 is SEHNR and CDR2 is FQNEAQ (reference sequence). Trimming removed 1 base at V and 5 bases at J, with 18 bases between. The CDR3 totals 16 residues.

V usage is TRBV4-2 and J usage is TRBJ2-2; D unclear. V gave up 8 bases and J gave up 3 bases, with 7 bases separating them. The germline V gene has CDR1 LGHNA and CDR2 YNFKEQ. This CDR3 comprises 12 residues. The CDR3 DNA follows: TGTGCCAGCCGATCAGACACCGGGGAGCTGTTTTTT. Its protein product is CASRSDTGELFF.

The genes are TRBV5-8 and TRBJ2-7, with TRBD2 matching over 12 bases. Germline CDR1 reads SGHTS; CDR2 reads YDEGEE. The CDR3 has 15 amino acids. Trimming at V came to 2 bases and at J to 4 bases, leaving 4 bases not matched to a gene. CDR3 nucleotide sequence: TGTGCCAGCAGCTTACTAGCGGGAGGTTCTTACGAGCAGTACTTC. Translation gives CASSLLAGGSYEQYF.

The chain combines TRBV29-1 with TRBJ2-3; 9 nucleotides line up with TRBD1. With 7 bases clipped from V and 0 bases from J, the junction kept 5 bases outside the gene matches. This CDR3 has 14 residues. Germline V gene data show CDR1 as SQVTM and CDR2 as ANQGSEA. The chain's CDR3 is CSAQDRGSTDTQYF. In nucleotides, the CDR3 is TGCAGCGCACAGGACAGGGGTAGCACAGATACGCAGTATTTT.

This clone was seen a single time. The rearrangement joins TRBV6-5 to TRBJ1-2; 8 bases line up with TRBD1. After removal of 6 bases from V and 8 bases from J, the junction contained 11 bases not matched to a gene. The CDR3 spans 14 residues. Germline V gene data show CDR1 as MNHEY and CDR2 as SVGAGI. The CDR3 DNA follows: TGTGCCAGCAGGGAACAGACAGGGGAGGGAGGCTACACCTTC. Translation gives CASREQTGEGGYTF.

The rearrangement uses TRBV5-5 and TRBJ2-5, with 9 bases lining up with TRBD1. The CDR3 covers 15 residues. Germline CDR1 and CDR2: SGHKS and YYEKEE (reference sequence). The trim removed 4 bases at V and 4 bases at J, leaving 8 bases unmatched. CDR3 nucleotide sequence: TGTGCCAGCAGCCTCCGGACAGGGGTAATAGAGACCCAGTACTTC. Protein sequence: CASSLRTGVIETQYF.

This chain connects TRBV29-1 to TRBJ1-1; D perhaps matches TRBD1 (5 bases). Trimming took 1 base from V and 11 from J, leaving 11 bases between them. The CDR3 consists of 11 residues. Germline CDR1 reads SQVTM; CDR2 reads ANQGSEA. CDR3 DNA sequence: TGCAGCGTTGAAGCCCAGGGCGGGGCTTTCTTT. Protein sequence: CSVEAQGGAFF.

The genes are TRBV5-1 and TRBJ1-2; D remains ambiguous. Looked up from germline, CDR1 is SGHRS and CDR2 is YFSETQ. With 0 bases removed from V and 3 bases from J, the gap between germline ends came to 9 bases. The CDR3 loop spans 14 amino acids. CDR3: CASSLDSPDYGYTF. For the CDR3, the DNA is TGCGCCAGCAGCTTGGATTCGCCTGACTATGGCTACACCTTC.

V gene TRBV27 combines with J gene TRBJ2-1; 11 nucleotides line up with TRBD2. The CDR3 sequence is 15 residues long. With 2 bases clipped from V and 9 bases from J, the junction kept 6 bases outside the gene matches. Looked up from germline, CDR1 is MNHEY and CDR2 is SMNVEV (reference sequence). For the CDR3, the DNA is TGTGCCAGCAGTTTAGTGACTAGCGGGAACCGTGAGCAGTTCTTC. Protein: CASSLVTSGNREQFF.

V usage is TRBV18 and J usage is TRBJ2-3, with 11 bases aligning to TRBD2. CDR3 length: 16 amino acids. CDR1 and CDR2 (germline): KGHSH, LQKENI. The trim removed 2 bases at V and 2 bases at J, leaving 3 bases unmatched. This chain's CDR3 is CASSPGTSGNTDTQYF. The DNA of the CDR3 is TGTGCCAGCTCACCAGGGACTAGCGGTAACACAGATACGCAGTATTTT.

The chain couples TRBV4-1 to TRBJ2-1; 10 nucleotides align to TRBD2. The length of the CDR3 is 17 residues. V shed 0 bases, J shed 7 bases, and the junction held 9 bases outside the gene matches. Germline loops: CDR1 MGHRA, CDR2 YSYEKL. CDR3 residues: CASSQDSLLAGVNEQFF. The DNA for the CDR3 is TGCGCCAGCAGCCAAGATAGTCTCCTAGCGGGAGTGAATGAGCAGTTCTTC.

Only one count was recorded for this clone. CDR3 sequence (DNA): TGTGCCAGCAGCTTAGTGGCAGGGGATACTGAAGCTTTCTTT. Its translation: CASSLVAGDTEAFF. The chain employs TRBV7-9 and TRBJ1-1; D might be TRBD1 (6 bases). Trimming took 1 base from V and 5 from J, leaving 11 bases between them. The CDR3 has 14 residues. Germline V gene lookup returns CDR1 SEHNR and CDR2 FQNEAQ (reference sequence).

The CDR3 protein is CASIGAGLAGELFF. The CDR3, as DNA: TGTGCCAGTATAGGGGCGGGTTTGGCCGGGGAGCTGTTTTTT. The chain carries TRBV19 and TRBJ2-2; the D call may be TRBD1 or TRBD2 (5 bases each). The CDR3 has 14 amino acids. Trimming removed 7 bases at V and 6 bases at J, with 15 bases between. CDR1 and CDR2 from the germline V gene are LNHDA and SQIVND (reference sequence). Full variable domain (remainder filled in from reference TRBV19 and TRBJ2-2): DGGITQSPKYLFRKEGQNVTLSCEQNLNHDAMYWYRQDPGQGLRLIYYSQIVNDFQKGDIAEGYSVSREKKESFPLTVTSAQKNPTAFYLCASIGAGLAGELFFGEGSRLTVL.

The CDR3 spells CASSLGLTGGRTRQHSEAFF. CDR3 in DNA: TGCGCCAGCAGCCTCGGATTGACAGGGGGACGGACTAGACAACATTCAGAAGCTTTCTTT. This chain connects TRBV4-3 to TRBJ1-1; 9 positions match TRBD1. This CDR3 contains 20 residues. CDR1 and CDR2 from the germline V gene are LGHNA and YSLEER. The J segment lost 8 bases and the V segment lost 4 bases, leaving 26 bases of the junction unmatched.

This chain links TRBV11-3 with TRBJ2-3; D gene uncertain. Deletions cut 3 bases from V and 2 bases from J, with 6 bases between. CDR3 length: 13 amino acids. CDR1 and CDR2 from the germline V gene are SGHNT and YENEEA. CDR3 in amino acids: CASSFIATDTQYF. The CDR3 DNA is TGTGCCAGCAGCTTTATAGCCACAGATACGCAGTATTTT.

The chain has TRBV18 and TRBJ1-4; D gene unclear. Germline CDR1 is KGHSH and CDR2 is LQKENI. CDR3 length: 16 residues. V was clipped by 3 bases and J by 5 bases, with 16 bases between them. The CDR3 sequence: CASSPYPPSGNEKLFF. CDR3 sequence (DNA): TGTGCCAGCTCACCCTATCCGCCCTCGGGGAATGAAAAACTGTTTTTT.

In this sample, this clone turned up a few times. The J gene is TRBJ1-5, the V gene TRBV2, with D hard to call. The CDR3 length is 15 residues. Germline V CDR1 and CDR2: SNHLY, FYNNEI. Trimming took off 6 bases at V and 0 bases at J, with 12 bases between the two ends. CDR3 in amino acids: CASRVTDHSNQPQHF. The CDR3 bases are TGTGCCAGCAGAGTGACGGACCATAGCAATCAGCCCCAGCATTTT.

The chain is built from TRBV5-6 and TRBJ1-1; 7 bases are shared with TRBD1. The V and J ends lost 3 bases and 0 bases, in that order; junction bases with no gene match: 5. This CDR3 is 15 amino acids long. Germline assignment: CDR1 SGHDT and CDR2 YYEEEE. DNA for the CDR3: TGTGCCAGCAGCTGGGGGGACAGCATGAACACTGAAGCTTTCTTT. This codes for CASSWGDSMNTEAFF.

This chain links TRBV6-5 with TRBJ2-1, with 10 bases that match TRBD2. The CDR3 runs to 13 residues. Per the germline V gene, CDR1 is MNHEY and CDR2 is SVGAGI. Trimming took 7 bases from V and 8 from J; bases not matched to a gene: 5. The chain's CDR3 is CASKIAGGHEQFF. In DNA, the CDR3 is TGTGCCAGCAAGATAGCGGGAGGTCATGAGCAGTTCTTC.

CDR3 protein: CASGPPGTSGFTMWREQFF. The DNA of the CDR3 is TGTGCTAGTGGTCCCCCCGGGACTAGCGGTTTCACAATGTGGAGGGAGCAGTTCTTC. The V and J genes are TRBV12-5 and TRBJ2-1; TRBD2 matches at 11 bases. The V and J ends lost 5 bases and 10 bases, in that order; junction bases with no gene match: 22. Germline CDR1 is LGHNT and CDR2 is FRNRAP. This CDR3 is built from 19 residues.

This chain uses TRBV7-9 with TRBJ2-2; D not certain. Germline V gene lookup returns CDR1 SEHNR and CDR2 FQNEAQ (reference sequence). Trimming removed 4 bases from V and 0 bases from J, with 15 bases in between. The CDR3 loop spans 17 amino acids. This CDR3 reads CASSSSSKKPNTGELFF. The DNA for the CDR3 is TGTGCCAGCAGCTCCTCCTCTAAAAAGCCGAACACCGGGGAGCTGTTTTTT.

V and J are TRBV19 and TRBJ2-1; perhaps TRBD2 as D (5 bases). V lost 9 bases, J lost 9 bases, and 27 bases lay in between. This CDR3 comprises 16 residues. Germline V gives CDR1 LNHDA, CDR2 SQIVND (reference sequence). The CDR3 here is CASSTPWEQREGEQFF. CDR3 nucleotide sequence: TGTGCCAGCTCCACCCCGTGGGAACAGAGGGAAGGTGAGCAGTTCTTC.

This clone has only one observation. The chain employs TRBV18 and TRBJ1-5; no definite D call. V shed 3 bases and J shed 7 bases, with 13 bases lying between them. Germline CDR1 KGHSH, CDR2 LQKENI. The CDR3 covers 14 residues. DNA for the CDR3: TGTGCCAGCTCACCCATTGCGACGGGGCAGCCCCAGCATTTT. Translating it yields CASSPIATGQPQHF.

This clone was seen more than once but under ten times. The CDR3 sequence: CASSLQGLNTEAFF. DNA of the CDR3: TGTGCCAGCAGCCTACAGGGACTGAACACTGAAGCTTTCTTT. J is TRBJ1-1 and V is TRBV7-2; D is perhaps TRBD1 (6 bases). CDR1 and CDR2 (germline): SGHTA, FQGNSA. Trimming removed 5 bases at V and 0 bases at J, with 10 bases between. This CDR3 has 14 amino acids.

This clone occurred a few times. The CDR3 DNA is TGTGCCAGCAGTCGACAGTTTTACAATGAGCAGTTCTTC. Residues: CASSRQFYNEQFF. This rearrangement joins TRBV21-1 to TRBJ2-1; TRBD1 was called by the table and not checked on the DNA. TRBV21-1 is deemed a pseudogene. The CDR3 consists of 13 residues.

The chain couples TRBV28 to TRBJ2-1, with D possibly being TRBD1 or TRBD2 (5 bases each). Trimming pared 7 bases from V and 4 bases from J, leaving 20 bases between. From germline, CDR1 is MDHEN and CDR2 SYDVKM. The CDR3 length is 16 residues. The CDR3 is CASTRDQAGIYNEQFF. CDR3 sequence (DNA): TGTGCCAGCACCAGGGACCAAGCTGGGATTTACAATGAGCAGTTCTTC.